This T cell receptor (beta chain) was sequenced during a study of regulatory dendritic cells for organ transplantation. General study points: Naive CD4+ and CD8+ repertoires were highly diverse; memory CD8+ was most oligoclonal.

Points on this clone: Its antigen is unidentified.

Sequencing used immunoSEQ multiplex PCR; TCRdb keeps in-frame clones, though not all of them. The sample carries some 35,000 clones, roughly 91% recorded once. V dropped 0 bases and J dropped 1 base, with 7 bases sitting between them. Germline CDR1 reads SGDLS; CDR2 reads YYNGEE. The CDR3 has 14 amino acids. Input material: naive CD4+ T cells from blood. As to subset: CD45RA+ naive T cells. The chain links TRBV9 to TRBJ1-2; possibly TRBD1 for D (5 bases). This TCR was recovered from a human donor in good health. The CDR3 reads CASSVGGGNYGYTF. In nucleotides, the CDR3 is TGTGCCAGCAGCGTAGGTGGGGGTAACTATGGCTACACCTTC.